Below, one T cell receptor beta chain is given with its context. The germline CDR1 and CDR2 sequences are SGHNT and YENEEA. With 4 bases removed from V and 9 bases from J, the gap between germline ends came to 16 bases. The CDR3 covers 14 residues. Clones were read by immunoSEQ multiplex PCR, and TCRdb kept only the in-frame ones, dropping some. The repertoire consists of approximately 240,000 clones, with about nine tenths occurring once and the leading ten covering approximately 2.8%. This sample is drawn from a study of blood T cell repertoires in COVID-19. V usage is TRBV11-3 and J usage is TRBJ2-1; weak D call: TRBD2 (6 bases). This TCR came from a woman between 50 and 59 years old in a cohort exposed to, infected with or recovered from COVID-19 (not recorded which). The sequencing input was PBMCs or T cells enriched from blood (not recorded which). CDR3 residues: CASSSSGTQAEQFF. The CDR3 region has the DNA TGTGCCAGCAGCTCCTCCGGGACTCAGGCTGAGCAGTTCTTC. Full variable domain (rest looked up from reference TRBV11-3 and TRBJ2-1): EAGVVQSPRYKIIEKKQPVAFWCNPISGHNTLYWYLQNLGQGPELLIRYENEEAVDDSQLPKDRFSAERLKGVDSTLKIQPAELGDSAVYLCASSSSGTQAEQFFGPGTRLTVL.